A single TCR beta chain is shown here with its context. Its antigen is currently unknown. TCR alpha and TCR beta cDNA libraries carrying sample barcodes and UMIs were produced by 5'RACE using constant-segment primers. A single record per CDR3 protein comes from TCRdb applying MiXCR to the 5' RACE reads. The repertoire holds some 200,000 distinct CDR3 sequences, with around a fifth as singletons. This sample was taken from a study of T-cell memory formation after mild COVID-19. Looked up from germline, CDR1 is MNHEY and CDR2 is SVGAGI. CDR3 length equals 13 residues. Between the trimmed V and J ends, which lost 0 bases and 6 bases, there was a span of 6 bases. Study-wide findings and caveats: Mostly located in CM and EM were contracting CD4+ clones, with contracting CD8+ clones located in EMRA. Cross-reactive memory appears to have joined, as suggested by some responding clones showing up in pre-infection memory. From day 15 to 85, contracting clones were balanced between CD4 and CD8, whereas later expanders leaned toward CD4+.

This TCR came from an adult woman who had mild COVID-19 (a few samples of this study predate the infection). Cell type and time point are not known. The chain joins TRBV6-5 to TRBJ2-1; no firm D call. The sequencing input was PBMCs or a T cell subset sorted from them (not recorded which). This chain's CDR3 is CASSYSAGNEQFF. In DNA form, the CDR3 reads TGTGCCAGCAGTTACTCGGCCGGCAATGAGCAGTTCTTC.